The 12 T cell receptor beta chains presented below share a single source sample, sequenced in a study of blood T cells in healthy people across ages. With a J-beta primer mix and a sample-barcoded 5' primer, a second PCR ran about 6 to 11 cycles. TCRdb analysed the 5' RACE reads with MiXCR anew, one entry per CDR3 protein. The data contain around 1,100,000 distinct CDR3 sequences, under 40% of them singletons. The sample consisted of blood. These receptors were obtained from a man aged 18 to 30 in good health.

The rearrangement uses TRBV20-1 and TRBJ1-5; D not resolved. Germline values: CDR1 DFQATT, CDR2 SNEGSKA (reference sequence). V was clipped by 3 bases and J by 0 bases, with 9 bases between them. The CDR3 covers 14 residues. In DNA, the CDR3 is TGCAGTGCTAGTGCGGGGAGTAGCAATCAGCCCCAGCATTTT. Translated, it gives CSASAGSSNQPQHF.

Only a few counts were recorded for this clonotype. The chain couples TRBV12-3 or TRBV12-4 to TRBJ2-3, with D perhaps matching TRBD2 (5 bases). This CDR3 comprises 13 residues. V was pared by 1 base and J by 9 bases, with 11 bases between. CDR3 region: CASSLEPPGTQYF. The CDR3, as DNA: TGTGCCAGCAGTTTAGAGCCCCCGGGGACGCAGTATTTT.

This clonotype was seen only a few times. The CDR3 reads CASSSGEYNEQFF. The CDR3 region has the DNA TGTGCCAGCAGCTCGGGGGAGTACAATGAGCAGTTCTTC. The chain couples TRBV6-5 to TRBJ2-1; D is possibly TRBD2 (6 bases). V lost 6 bases and J lost 4, with 10 bases in between. Germline assignment: CDR1 MNHEY and CDR2 SVGAGI. The CDR3 extends over 13 amino acids.

A few counts support this clonotype. CDR3 in DNA: TGCGCCAGCAGCCAAGATGGGAACACCGGGGAGCTGTTTTTT. This gives the protein CASSQDGNTGELFF. The V and J genes are TRBV4-3 and TRBJ2-2, with unresolved D. Between the trimmed V and J ends, which lost 0 bases and 1 base, there was a span of 3 bases. This CDR3 region has 14 residues. Per germline, CDR1 LGHNA and CDR2 YSLEER.

The rearrangement joins TRBV20-1 to TRBJ1-1, with D unclear. V was pared by 5 bases and J by 1 base, with 11 bases between. Germline CDR1 is DFQATT and CDR2 is SNEGSKA (reference sequence). The CDR3 runs 13 residues. The CDR3 protein is CSARQAQNTEAFF. Written as DNA, the CDR3 is TGCAGTGCTCGGCAGGCACAGAACACTGAAGCTTTCTTT.

This clonotype appeared a few times. The chain joins TRBV5-5 to TRBJ2-2; D not certain. Germline V gives CDR1 SGHKS, CDR2 YYEKEE (reference sequence). The V gene lost 1 base and the J gene lost 6 bases, with 4 bases spanning the gap. The CDR3 loop spans 12 amino acids. CDR3 in amino acids: CASSLFAGELFF. The CDR3 nucleotides are TGTGCCAGCAGCTTGTTCGCCGGGGAGCTGTTTTTT.

The chain carries TRBV9 and TRBJ1-1, with TRBD1 as a possible D gene (6 bases). Deletions cut 4 bases from V and 8 bases from J, with 18 bases between. Per germline, CDR1 SGDLS and CDR2 YYNGEE. The CDR3 has 14 amino acids. CDR3 coding DNA: TGTGCCAGCAGCCCGGCGGGACATTTTACGGAAGCTTTCTTT. Translating it yields CASSPAGHFTEAFF.

The chain carries TRBV24-1 and TRBJ2-1, with D possibly being TRBD1 or TRBD2 (6 bases each). This CDR3 region has 14 residues. CDR1 and CDR2 (germline): KGHDR, SFDVKD. V gave up 3 bases and J gave up 8 bases, with 13 bases separating them. The chain's CDR3 is CATSDLDRRDEQFF. The CDR3 DNA is TGTGCCACCAGTGATCTAGACAGGAGGGATGAGCAGTTCTTC.

This clonotype has a handful of counts. The V and J genes are TRBV12-5 and TRBJ2-1, with TRBD2 identical over 11 bases. Losses at the gene ends were 0 bases for V and 0 bases for J; bases not matched to a gene: 10. CDR1 and CDR2 from the germline V gene are LGHNT and FRNRAP. The CDR3 contains 20 residues. Here the CDR3 reads CASGLVTASGGRSSYNEQFF. DNA of the CDR3: TGTGCTAGTGGTTTGGTAACGGCTAGCGGGGGGCGGAGCTCCTACAATGAGCAGTTCTTC.

The table lists this clonotype with a few counts. This chain uses TRBV12-3 or TRBV12-4 with TRBJ2-3; 10 bases align to TRBD1. The CDR3 consists of 15 residues. V gave up 6 bases and J gave up 6 bases; unmatched junction bases: 9. The CDR3 DNA reads as TGTGCCAGCAGCCGTAGTGGGACAGGGGAGGATACGCAGTATTTT. Its translation: CASSRSGTGEDTQYF.

This clonotype was found a few times. This rearrangement joins TRBV13 to TRBJ2-7, with 10 bases identical to TRBD2. Trimming at V came to 1 base and at J to 0 bases, leaving 9 bases not matched to a gene. The CDR3 loop spans 18 amino acids. Germline CDR1 PRHDT, CDR2 FYEKMQ (reference sequence). The CDR3 DNA reads as TGTGCCAGCAGCTTAGTCGCTAGCGGGGGCCAGAGCTCCTACGAGCAGTACTTC. This gives the protein CASSLVASGGQSSYEQYF.

The rearrangement joins TRBV7-9 to TRBJ1-2; 7 bases align to TRBD1. This CDR3 spans 14 amino acids. J gave up 2 bases and V 5 bases, and 5 bases lay outside the gene matches. Germline lookup yields CDR1 SEHNR and CDR2 FQNEAQ (reference sequence). The CDR3 protein is CASSPEQGNYGYTF. CDR3 sequence (DNA): TGTGCCAGCAGCCCCGAACAGGGGAACTATGGCTACACCTTC.